This T cell receptor (beta chain) emerged from a study of immune cell composition in non-small cell lung cancer. Study background: Tumours were mainly lung adenocarcinoma or squamous cell carcinoma.

Libraries were prepared by immunoSEQ multiplex PCR; TCRdb keeps only in-frame clonotypes and omits some of them. Here the sample spans about 9,100 clones, 68% being singletons. The V and J ends lost 6 bases and 2 bases, in that order; junction bases with no gene match: 7. Germline V lookup: CDR1 LNHDA, CDR2 SQIVND (reference sequence). CDR3 length: 14 residues. The sequencing sample was made of lung tumor tissue. The clonotype originates from a human donor with non-small cell lung cancer. The chain uses TRBV19 and TRBJ2-7, with TRBD1 matching 7 bases. The CDR3 coding sequence is TGTGCCAGTAGGACCCGGGACAGCGCCTACGAGCAGTACTTC. It encodes CASRTRDSAYEQYF.